This passage covers 9 T cell receptor beta chains from one sample sequenced in a study of cytomegalovirus exposure and HLA in healthy donors. In the PCR, 60 Vbeta and 13 Jbeta primers were used. TCRdb's table, derived via immunoSEQ multiplex PCR, lists solely in-frame clones and lacks some. This sample contains roughly 43,000 clones. The specimen sequenced was PBMCs. These receptors were obtained from a woman in her forties in good health and CMV-seronegative.

J is TRBJ2-1 and V is TRBV5-1, with 10 nucleotides matching TRBD2. The J segment lost 5 bases and the V segment lost 0 bases, leaving 2 bases of the junction unmatched. The germline gives CDR1 SGHRS, CDR2 YFSETQ. The CDR3 covers 15 residues. The CDR3 loop reads CASSLATSGHNEQFF. The CDR3 DNA sequence: TGCGCCAGCAGCTTGGCGACTAGCGGGCACAATGAGCAGTTCTTC.

The CDR3: CASSLIGTAEAFF. Written as DNA, the CDR3 is TGTGCCAGCAGCTTAATCGGGACAGCTGAAGCTTTCTTT. J is TRBJ1-1 and V is TRBV7-9; 7 bases are a match to TRBD1. The CDR3 has 13 amino acids. From germline, CDR1 is SEHNR and CDR2 FQNEAQ (reference sequence). V lost 2 bases, J lost 6 bases, and 3 bases stayed unmatched.

The CDR3 DNA reads TGTGCCAGCAGTGAAGGCAGATTCAATCAGCCCCAGCATTTT. This encodes CASSEGRFNQPQHF. The chain recombines TRBV2 with TRBJ1-5, with D unclear. The CDR3 contains 14 residues. The V end was cut by 1 base, the J end by 3 bases, with 7 bases between. Germline-derived CDR1 and CDR2 are SNHLY and FYNNEI.

J is TRBJ2-3 and V is TRBV4-1; 7 bases fit TRBD1. The CDR3 consists of 15 residues. V was pared by 4 bases and J by 2 bases, with 6 bases of the junction left unmatched. The germline CDR1 and CDR2 sequences are MGHRA and YSYEKL. The CDR3: CASSLGTAFTDTQYF. The CDR3 DNA follows: TGCGCCAGCAGCCTCGGGACAGCATTCACAGATACGCAGTATTTT.

This chain uses TRBV2 with TRBJ1-1; 8 bases are a match to TRBD1. CDR1 and CDR2 from the germline V gene are SNHLY and FYNNEI. The length of the CDR3 is 13 residues. Unmatched junction bases numbered 1, after V lost 6 bases and J lost 1 base. The DNA for the CDR3 is TGTGCCAGCAGGGACAGGGCGAACACTGAAGCTTTCTTT. Encoded protein: CASRDRANTEAFF.

The chain couples TRBV5-4 to TRBJ1-5; D possibly corresponds to TRBD1 (5 bases). The length of the CDR3 is 15 residues. From germline, CDR1 is SGHNT and CDR2 YYREEE (reference sequence). V was cut by 0 bases and J by 4 bases, with 11 bases left in between. The DNA of the CDR3 is TGTGCCAGCAGCTTGGGATTCGGGGGAAATCAGCCCCAGCATTTT. It codes for CASSLGFGGNQPQHF.

The chain recombines TRBV7-9 with TRBJ2-3, with 8 bases identical to TRBD2. The V gene end was trimmed by 8 bases and the J gene end by 6 bases; junction bases not matched to a gene: 13. Germline V gene sequence: CDR1 SEHNR, CDR2 FQNEAQ (reference sequence). The CDR3 is made up of 15 amino acids. CDR3 sequence (DNA): TGTGCCAGCCCCGTCGACGGGAGGGCCACGGATACGCAGTATTTT. This sequence encodes CASPVDGRATDTQYF.

This chain joins TRBV4-1 and TRBJ2-3; D may be TRBD2 (6 bases). Per germline, CDR1 MGHRA and CDR2 YSYEKL. This CDR3 is built from 14 residues. V gave up 1 base and J gave up 6 bases, with 11 bases separating them. Written as DNA, the CDR3 is TGCGCCAGCAGCCAAGGCCCTAGCGTCGATACGCAGTATTTT. It specifies CASSQGPSVDTQYF.

The genes are TRBV27 and TRBJ2-1, with TRBD2 matching over 8 bases. The trim removed 0 bases at V and 8 bases at J, leaving 9 bases unmatched. The CDR3 covers 16 residues. In germline, CDR1 is MNHEY, CDR2 SMNVEV (reference sequence). The DNA of the CDR3 is TGTGCCAGCAGTTTATCCCCAGGGAGCGGGAGTTATGAGCAGTTCTTC. Its protein is CASSLSPGSGSYEQFF.